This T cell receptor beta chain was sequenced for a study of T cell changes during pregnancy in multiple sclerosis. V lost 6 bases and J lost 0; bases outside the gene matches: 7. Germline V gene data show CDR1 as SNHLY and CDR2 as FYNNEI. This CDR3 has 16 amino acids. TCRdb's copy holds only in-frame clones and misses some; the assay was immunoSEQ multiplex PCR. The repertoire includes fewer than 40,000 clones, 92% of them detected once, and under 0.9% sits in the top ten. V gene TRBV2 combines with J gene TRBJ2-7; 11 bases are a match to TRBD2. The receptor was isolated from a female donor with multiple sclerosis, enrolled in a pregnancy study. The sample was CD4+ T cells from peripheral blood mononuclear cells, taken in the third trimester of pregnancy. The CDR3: CASSSSGRLSSYEQYF. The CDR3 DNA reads TGTGCCAGCAGCTCTAGCGGGAGGTTAAGCTCCTACGAGCAGTACTTC.